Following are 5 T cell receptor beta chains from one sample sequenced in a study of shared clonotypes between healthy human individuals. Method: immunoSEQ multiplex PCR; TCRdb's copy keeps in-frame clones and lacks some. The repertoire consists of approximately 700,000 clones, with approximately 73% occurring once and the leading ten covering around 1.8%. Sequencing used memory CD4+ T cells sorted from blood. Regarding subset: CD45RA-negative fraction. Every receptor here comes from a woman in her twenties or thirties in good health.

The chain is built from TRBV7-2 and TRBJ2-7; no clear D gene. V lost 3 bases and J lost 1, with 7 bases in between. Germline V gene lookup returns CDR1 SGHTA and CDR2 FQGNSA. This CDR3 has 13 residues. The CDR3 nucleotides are TGTGCCAGCAGCTTTGTAGGATCCTACGAGCAGTACTTC. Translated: CASSFVGSYEQYF.

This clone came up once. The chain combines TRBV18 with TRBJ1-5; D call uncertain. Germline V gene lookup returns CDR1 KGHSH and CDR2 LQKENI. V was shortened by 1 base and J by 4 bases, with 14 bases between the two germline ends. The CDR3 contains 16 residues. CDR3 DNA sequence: TGTGCCAGCTCACCACTCCCCCTGGGAGGGAATCAGCCCCAGCATTTT. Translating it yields CASSPLPLGGNQPQHF.

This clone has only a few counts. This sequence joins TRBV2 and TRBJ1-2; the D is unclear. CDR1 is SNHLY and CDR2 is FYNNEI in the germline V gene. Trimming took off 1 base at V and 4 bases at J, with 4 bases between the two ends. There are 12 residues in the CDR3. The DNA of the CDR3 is TGTGCCAGCAGTGAAGGGACCTATGGCTACACCTTC. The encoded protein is CASSEGTYGYTF.

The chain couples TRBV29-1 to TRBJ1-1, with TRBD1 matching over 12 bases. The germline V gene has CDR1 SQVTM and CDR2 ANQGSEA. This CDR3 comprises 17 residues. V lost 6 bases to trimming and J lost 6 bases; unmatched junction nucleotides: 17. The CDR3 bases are TGCAGCGTCGCCGGGACAGGGGGCAGCGGGAAACTTCCTGAAGCTTTCTTT. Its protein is CSVAGTGGSGKLPEAFF.

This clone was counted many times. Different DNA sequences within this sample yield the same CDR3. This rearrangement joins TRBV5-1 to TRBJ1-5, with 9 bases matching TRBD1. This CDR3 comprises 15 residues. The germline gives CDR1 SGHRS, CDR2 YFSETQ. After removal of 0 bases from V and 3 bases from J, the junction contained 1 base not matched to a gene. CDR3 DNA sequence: TGCGCCAGCAGCTTGGGGGACAGGGACAATCAGCCCCAGCATTTT. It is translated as CASSLGDRDNQPQHF. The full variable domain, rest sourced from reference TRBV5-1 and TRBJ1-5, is KAGVTQTPRYLIKTRGQQVTLSCSPISGHRSVSWYQQTPGQGLQFLFEYFSETQRNKGNFPGRFSGRQFSNSRSEMNVSTLELGDSALYLCASSLGDRDNQPQHFGDGTRLSIL.